Below are 7 T cell receptor beta chains sequenced from a single sample in a study of blood T cell repertoires in COVID-19. TCRdb keeps only in-frame clones here, not all; method: immunoSEQ multiplex PCR. The profile shows about 86,000 clones, approximately 88% of them singletons. Sequenced: peripheral blood. The origin of the receptors is a woman at least 80 years old with active or convalescent COVID-19.

The V call is TRBV10-3, the J call TRBJ1-4; 7 bases are shared with TRBD1. The V segment lost 0 bases and the J segment 7 bases; nucleotides outside the gene matches: 2. The CDR3 runs 14 residues. Germline lookup yields CDR1 ENHRY and CDR2 SYGVKD. In DNA form, the CDR3 reads TGTGCCATCAGTGAGTCAAGGGGGCTTGAAAAACTGTTTTTT. Residues: CAISESRGLEKLFF.

The chain couples TRBV3-1 (or the pseudogene TRBV3-2) to TRBJ1-1; TRBD1 matches 7 bases. Losses at the gene ends were 4 bases for V and 3 bases for J; bases not matched to a gene: 5. This CDR3 is 14 amino acids long. CDR1 and CDR2 (germline): LGHDT, YNNKEL (reference sequence). In nucleotides, the CDR3 is TGTGCCAGCAGCCTTTACAGGGGATACACTGAAGCTTTCTTT. As protein: CASSLYRGYTEAFF.

This sequence joins TRBV6-5 and TRBJ1-2, with a tentative D call TRBD1 (6 bases). Trimming removed 6 bases from V and 4 bases from J, with 15 bases in between. Germline V CDR1 and CDR2: MNHEY, SVGAGI. This CDR3 spans 14 amino acids. The CDR3 DNA follows: TGTGCCAGCAGCCGGACAGCACAAGCCTATGGCTACACCTTC. This gives the protein CASSRTAQAYGYTF.

The CDR3 loop is CASSAGPGQGHGYTF. The CDR3 coding sequence is TGTGCCAGCAGCGCAGGTCCGGGACAGGGCCATGGCTACACCTTC. V and J are TRBV11-2 and TRBJ1-2, with 9 bases identical to TRBD1. The V and J ends lost 5 bases and 6 bases, in that order; junction bases with no gene match: 10. The CDR3 is 15 residues long. The germline CDR1 and CDR2 sequences are SGHAT and FQNNGV.

The J gene is TRBJ1-1, the V gene TRBV11-3, with a tentative D call TRBD1 (6 bases). This CDR3 is built from 17 residues. V lost 0 bases and J 3 bases, leaving 17 bases between the germline ends. Germline assignment: CDR1 SGHNT and CDR2 YENEEA. CDR3 protein: CASSLDAGGVWDTEAFF. CDR3 DNA sequence: TGTGCCAGCAGCTTAGATGCGGGGGGCGTTTGGGACACTGAAGCTTTCTTT.

This sequence joins TRBV7-2 and TRBJ2-3; TRBD2 agrees at 14 bases. The V gene's germline CDR1 is SGHTA and CDR2 FQGNSA. This CDR3 comprises 13 residues. With 4 bases clipped from V and 14 bases from J, the junction kept 5 bases outside the gene matches. The CDR3 DNA reads as TGTGCCAGCAGCTCCGGACTAGCGGGGGGCGGGTATTTT. Protein: CASSSGLAGGGYF.

The gene calls are TRBV6-2 or TRBV6-3 and TRBJ1-3; 7 bases line up with TRBD1. J gave up 3 bases and V 6 bases, and 14 bases lay outside the gene matches. Germline values: CDR1 MNHEY, CDR2 SVGEGT. This CDR3 comprises 17 residues. The CDR3 protein is CASSPVPTGNFGNTIYF. The DNA of the CDR3 is TGTGCCAGCAGCCCTGTCCCGACAGGGAATTTTGGAAACACCATATATTTT.